This section outlines one T cell receptor beta chain sequence together with its context. With 7 bases clipped from V and 8 bases from J, the junction kept 8 bases outside the gene matches. The CDR3 totals 13 residues. Germline assignment: CDR1 SQVTM and CDR2 ANQGSEA. Per the authors' pipeline: Amplified reference gene primers provided the basis for estimating nucleated cell counts. Produced via immunoSEQ multiplex PCR; TCRdb's table is partial and in-frame only. V and J calls and clone size are as listed in that table; D and trimming were resolved from the DNA. The repertoire holds about 300,000 clones, with around 90% as singletons. The data were obtained in a study of blood T cell repertoires in COVID-19. On the study more broadly: Acute-phase and convalescent COVID-19 samples originated in the United States, Italy and Spain.

This clonotype was obtained from a woman between 50 and 59 years old with COVID-19, enrolled during active disease. Sequenced sample: peripheral blood. This sequence joins TRBV29-1 and TRBJ2-1, with 10 nucleotides matching TRBD1. CDR3 loop: CSGTGQGTHEQFF. CDR3 bases: TGCAGCGGGACGGGACAGGGGACCCATGAGCAGTTCTTC.